This T cell receptor (beta chain) was identified during a study of T cells in Graves' hyperthyroidism and ophthalmopathy (dated by TCRdb to between 2018 and 2021). General notes on the study: Peripheral blood was sampled at the time of initial diagnosis, prior to any treatment. To identify TCR V-J signatures that set the groups apart, the researchers used a discovery cohort of about a hundred patients, made up of around 42 with Graves' ophthalmopathy and some 56 with stable Graves' hyperthyroidism. An independent validation cohort of under 20 hyperthyroidism patients and 15 or so patients who later progressed to ophthalmopathy tested prospective prediction of ophthalmopathy. The roughly 91 discovery patients were randomly divided into training and test sets at a 7:3 ratio. In roughly six Graves' hyperthyroidism patients, the study also compared T-cell repertoires from thyroid tissue with T-cell repertoires from blood. After sampling, hyperthyroidism patients received methimazole starting at 30 mg daily, and ophthalmopathy patients received high-dose intravenous methylprednisolone. The paper describes TCR Vbeta CDR3 sequencing of fewer than 150 peripheral blood samples, made up of about 41 ophthalmopathy patients, more than 70 hyperthyroidism patients and some 17 progressor patients. The full study reports these points: Most expanded thyroid clonotypes (frequency above 0.001) were also detected in blood, a finding suggesting that blood repertoires may reflect thyroid immune responses. Sample size was not statistically predetermined, and blinding of investigators to group allocation was not performed. In validation, the model predicted progression to ophthalmopathy a median of about 6 months before onset, with approximately 70% sensitivity and more than 72% specificity. A 13 V-J signature model separated ophthalmopathy from stable hyperthyroidism, with around 91% sensitivity and 81% to 83% specificity in cross-validation and 80%/75% in testing.

TCR beta CDR3 regions were amplified from RNA transcripts. A first-round RT-PCR of the TCR CDR3 used the HTBI primer set with the Qiagen OneStep RT-PCR kit. A second multiplex PCR round built the libraries, followed by size selection and purification. Sequencing of the libraries was done on an Illumina HiSeq2000 using paired-end 100 bp reads. The original methods were these. SOAPnuke was used to process the raw data, with reads discarded if the reads contained adapters or uncalled bases, had a mean Phred below 15, or lacked an exact constant-primer or identifier match. High-quality paired reads were merged using COPE v1.2.5, and each unique nucleotide sequence was defined as a clonotype. Clonotypes were aligned to IMGT TRBV, TRBD and TRBJ reference segments using MiTCR v1.1. The analysis was restricted to V-J combinations with a frequency above 0.0001, which together covered roughly 99% of the repertoires. The TCS score was defined as F50 (clonal expansion) divided by E x V (chaos), with BLOSUM62-based TCRdist calculated between CDR3 peptides within each V-J. Welch's t-statistics and random forest reduced roughly 500 V-J features to roughly 13, which were used in a naive Bayes classifier (R e1071). TCRdb handled the public reads itself, with Q25 trimming in fastp and clone calling in MiXCR, and kept productive beta chains. CDR3 protein sequences are deduplicated, and each keeps its most common genes and DNA. The V and J calls were determined by TCRdb, not by the authors. The sample table holds some 690,000 distinct CDR3 sequences, of which roughly a sixth were seen once. The ten largest clonotypes hold about 14% of the sample.

Stable Graves' hyperthyroidism was defined as the absence of progression to ophthalmopathy over 18 months of follow-up. Hyperthyroidism patients were aged 18 to 65 years and newly diagnosed, with disease duration of less than 2 months. Any patient with an uncontrolled infection, another autoimmune disease, pregnancy or lactation was excluded. Diagnoses were based on clinical symptoms, serum thyroxine and TRAb, thyroid ultrasound and orbital computed tomography. PBMCs were separated from approximately 9.9 ml of fresh peripheral blood using Ficoll-Paque density gradient centrifugation. Total RNA was extracted using Trizol reagent, and RNA quality was assessed on an Agilent 2100 Bioanalyzer. Concerning this clonotype itself: The antigen this receptor binds is unknown. Base qualities are missing; no much larger clone stands one base away.

The CDR3 runs 15 amino acids, cysteine and phenylalanine included. The retained sequence is limited to the CDR3, 45 bases, with the frame set at the first base. Based on the germline V gene, the CDR1 and CDR2 sequences are MNHNS and SASEGT. V and J are trimmed by 5 bases and 6 bases, and the gene matches miss 10 bases of the junction. The sequence joins TRBV6-1 to TRBJ1-5, and 7 junction bases match TRBD1. The specimen sequenced was blood. This TCR was recovered from a man aged 50-59 years with Graves' hyperthyroidism. The CDR3 amino acid sequence is: CASSTGDSITQPQHF. At the DNA level, the sequence is TGTGCCAGCAGTACCGGGGACAGTATCACTCAGCCCCAGCATTTT.